The 32 T cell receptor beta chains reported below all come from one sample, sequenced in a study of control samples from healthy donors and cancer patients. Libraries were prepared by immunoSEQ multiplex PCR; TCRdb keeps only in-frame clonotypes and omits some of them. The sample includes 100,000 to 150,000 clones, 70% to 90% of them seen just once. Sequenced sample: blood. Source of these receptors: a man in his fifties in good health.

The V call is TRBV12-3 or TRBV12-4, the J call TRBJ1-6, with TRBD1 as a possible D gene (5 bases). Deletions cut 6 bases from V and 14 bases from J, with 17 bases between. The CDR3 spans 13 residues. Here the CDR3 DNA reads TGTGCCAGCAGCCTCGCGGGGGTTTCGGCCCTCCACTTT. Encoded protein: CASSLAGVSALHF.

This rearrangement joins TRBV27 to TRBJ2-7; possibly TRBD2 for D (6 bases). This CDR3 has 14 amino acids. Trimming took 0 bases from V and 1 from J, leaving 7 bases between them. The V gene's germline CDR1 is MNHEY and CDR2 SMNVEV (reference sequence). CDR3 loop: CASSLSGGSYEQYF. CDR3 bases: TGTGCCAGCAGTTTATCCGGGGGTTCCTACGAGCAGTACTTC.

The J gene is TRBJ2-1, the V gene TRBV11-2; a possible D gene is TRBD1 (5 bases). CDR3 length equals 16 residues. Germline CDR1 is SGHAT and CDR2 is FQNNGV. Trimming shortened V by 5 bases and J by 4 bases, and 18 bases separated the two germline ends. CDR3 in amino acids: CASSPSGGQLYNEQFF. CDR3 coding DNA: TGTGCCAGCAGCCCGTCGGGTGGACAACTATACAATGAGCAGTTCTTC.

The chain carries TRBV19 and TRBJ1-3; TRBD1 agrees at 8 bases. V lost 6 bases and J lost 3; bases outside the gene matches: 7. CDR1 and CDR2 (germline): LNHDA, SQIVND (reference sequence). The CDR3 is made up of 15 amino acids. DNA for the CDR3: TGTGCCAGTAGCCCAGACAGGGGAGGTGGAAACACCATATATTTT. It codes for CASSPDRGGGNTIYF.

The rearrangement joins TRBV30 to TRBJ1-6; D uncertain. The CDR3 covers 13 residues. Trimming cost V 2 bases and J 1 base, with 3 bases left between them. CDR1 is GTSNPN, CDR2 SVGIG, per germline (reference sequence). The CDR3: CAWSKSYNSPLHF. CDR3 in DNA: TGTGCCTGGAGTAAGTCCTATAATTCACCCCTCCACTTT.

This sequence joins TRBV19 and TRBJ1-1; no reliable D call. The germline V and J ends were trimmed by 4 bases and 0 bases, with 6 bases remaining between them. CDR1 LNHDA and CDR2 SQIVND come from the germline V gene (reference sequence). This CDR3 is 13 amino acids long. CDR3 in DNA: TGTGCCAGTAGTAGACACCTGAACACTGAAGCTTTCTTT. It yields the protein CASSRHLNTEAFF.

The J gene is TRBJ1-2, the V gene TRBV7-2, with no clear D. V lost 2 bases and J 5 bases, leaving 27 bases between the germline ends. This CDR3 region has 19 residues. Germline values: CDR1 SGHTA, CDR2 FQGNSA. The CDR3: CASSLSVRLADFARYGYTF. Written as DNA, the CDR3 is TGTGCCAGCAGCTTATCGGTACGGTTGGCAGACTTTGCTCGGTATGGCTACACCTTC.

The chain is built from TRBV6-5 and TRBJ1-3, with TRBD1 matching over 8 bases. Germline assignment: CDR1 MNHEY and CDR2 SVGAGI. CDR3 length: 14 residues. Germline trimming cut 11 bases from V and 1 base from J; bases unmatched to any gene: 7. The CDR3 coding sequence is TGTGCCTCCTCGGACAGGGCATCTGGAAACACCATATATTTT. This translates into CASSDRASGNTIYF.

This chain uses TRBV2 with TRBJ2-4, with TRBD2 matching over 15 bases. The CDR3 is 16 amino acids. J gave up 6 bases and V 7 bases, and 7 bases lay outside the gene matches. The germline gives CDR1 SNHLY, CDR2 FYNNEI. CDR3 loop: CASTIGLAGGRNIQYF. Written as DNA, the CDR3 is TGTGCCAGCACTATCGGACTAGCGGGGGGGAGAAACATTCAGTACTTC.

This clone was counted between two and nine times. The chain is built from TRBV28 and TRBJ1-2, with D possibly TRBD1 on 5 matching bases. V dropped 2 bases and J dropped 4 bases, with 14 bases sitting between them. This CDR3 has 15 residues. Germline V gene data show CDR1 as MDHEN and CDR2 as SYDVKM. CDR3 residues: CASSLIGRDGYGYTF. The CDR3 DNA reads TGTGCCAGCAGTTTAATCGGCAGGGATGGCTATGGCTACACCTTC.

The chain joins TRBV19 to TRBJ1-2; 8 bases map to TRBD1. The CDR3 loop spans 15 amino acids. Germline-derived CDR1 and CDR2 are LNHDA and SQIVND (reference sequence). J gave up 4 bases and V 4 bases, and 8 bases lay outside the gene matches. DNA of the CDR3: TGTGCCAGTAGTACCGGGGGACAGGCGAGCTATGGCTACACCTTC. Its protein is CASSTGGQASYGYTF.

The rearrangement uses TRBV5-8 and TRBJ1-2; possible D gene TRBD1, 5 bases. Trimming removed 4 bases from V and 8 bases from J, with 18 bases in between. Looked up from germline, CDR1 is SGHTS and CDR2 is YDEGEE. The CDR3 sequence is 14 residues long. The chain's CDR3 is CASSRGWDGPGYTF. The CDR3 nucleotides are TGTGCCAGCAGCCGAGGCTGGGACGGACCCGGCTACACCTTC.

This clone occurred once. The V gene is TRBV19, the J gene TRBJ2-7, with D maybe TRBD1 (6 bases). With 4 bases removed from V and 1 base from J, the gap between germline ends came to 14 bases. CDR1 LNHDA and CDR2 SQIVND come from the germline V gene (reference sequence). This CDR3 spans 15 amino acids. DNA for the CDR3: TGTGCCAGTAGTAGGAGATACAGGGAGTCCTACGAGCAGTACTTC. This gives the protein CASSRRYRESYEQYF. Looking up the rest from reference TRBV19 and TRBJ2-7 gives the full variable domain: DGGITQSPKYLFRKEGQNVTLSCEQNLNHDAMYWYRQDPGQGLRLIYYSQIVNDFQKGDIAEGYSVSREKKESFPLTVTSAQKNPTAFYLCASSRRYRESYEQYFGPGTRLTVT.

This chain connects TRBV29-1 to TRBJ2-5; D remains unclear. The germline gives CDR1 SQVTM, CDR2 ANQGSEA. Trimming took off 8 bases at V and 0 bases at J, with 7 bases between the two ends. The CDR3 covers 11 residues. CDR3 residues: CSFRHQETQYF. The DNA of the CDR3 is TGCAGCTTTCGACACCAAGAGACCCAGTACTTC.

The rearrangement joins TRBV7-9 to TRBJ1-1, with 8 bases identical to TRBD1. CDR1 is SEHNR, CDR2 FQNEAQ, per germline (reference sequence). CDR3 length: 18 residues. V shed 5 bases, J shed 0 bases, and the junction held 14 bases outside the gene matches. This chain's CDR3 is CASSPRGPGGSVNTEAFF. In nucleotides, the CDR3 is TGTGCCAGCAGCCCCCGGGGGCCAGGGGGCTCGGTGAACACTGAAGCTTTCTTT.

J is TRBJ2-2 and V is TRBV29-1; D may be TRBD2 (7 bases). The CDR3 is 13 residues long. CDR1 is SQVTM, CDR2 ANQGSEA, per germline. Trimming left V 8 bases short and J 5 bases short, with 15 bases between. DNA for the CDR3: TGCAGCTTCGGGGGGCTTGGAACCGGGGAGCTGTTTTTT. The encoded protein is CSFGGLGTGELFF.

The chain recombines TRBV7-8 with TRBJ2-1; 7 bases agree with TRBD1. The CDR3 consists of 14 residues. The V and J ends lost 3 bases and 9 bases, in that order; junction bases with no gene match: 8. The germline V gene has CDR1 SGHVS and CDR2 FQNEAQ. CDR3 nucleotides: TGTGCCAGCAGCTTTATGACAGGGTCCTTTGAGCAGTTCTTC. Translated: CASSFMTGSFEQFF.

This sequence joins TRBV19 and TRBJ1-4; 7 nucleotides align to TRBD1. Trimming cost V 3 bases and J 0 bases; bases outside gene matches: 4. The germline V gene has CDR1 LNHDA and CDR2 SQIVND (reference sequence). This CDR3 comprises 16 residues. The CDR3 reads CASSIGTATTNEKLFF. CDR3 sequence (DNA): TGTGCCAGTAGTATTGGGACAGCGACAACTAATGAAAAACTGTTTTTT.

Within the sample, this clone is medium-sized (0.01 to 0.1%). The chain combines TRBV11-3 with TRBJ1-2; a possible D gene is TRBD1 (6 bases). This CDR3 has 14 residues. Germline CDR1 is SGHNT and CDR2 is YENEEA. V was trimmed by 6 bases and J by 4 bases, leaving 15 bases between them. CDR3 in amino acids: CASRPAQGGYGYTF. The CDR3 DNA follows: TGTGCCAGCAGACCAGCACAGGGCGGCTATGGCTACACCTTC.

This clone was observed a few times. V usage is TRBV7-9 and J usage is TRBJ1-2; the match to TRBD1 covers 10 bases. The CDR3 consists of 14 residues. V dropped 5 bases and J dropped 7; count of bases not matched to a gene: 7. Germline V CDR1 and CDR2: SEHNR, FQNEAQ (reference sequence). The CDR3 loop reads CASSPGQGEGGYTF. The DNA for the CDR3 is TGTGCCAGCAGCCCAGGACAGGGGGAGGGTGGCTACACCTTC.

The V and J genes are TRBV18 and TRBJ2-3, with D unclear. The V gene's germline CDR1 is KGHSH and CDR2 LQKENI. Trimming left V 3 bases short and J 5 bases short, with 9 bases between. CDR3 length equals 13 residues. CDR3 sequence (DNA): TGTGCCAGCTCACCCGATCAAGGAGATACGCAGTATTTT. Translated: CASSPDQGDTQYF.

V is TRBV5-4 and J is TRBJ2-2, with TRBD2 matching over 13 bases. CDR3 length: 15 residues. V trimming: 4 bases; J trimming: 9 bases; junction bases outside the gene matches: 6. The germline CDR1 and CDR2 sequences are SGHNT and YYREEE (reference sequence). Here the CDR3 reads CASSQLAGGDRELFF. In nucleotides, the CDR3 is TGTGCCAGCAGCCAACTAGCGGGGGGGGACCGGGAGCTGTTTTTT.

CDR3 in DNA: TGTGCCAGCTCCACCTGGGCGACCCGAGCTTTCTTT. Its translation: CASSTWATRAFF. This chain links TRBV6-5 with TRBJ1-1; no definite D call. Germline V lookup: CDR1 MNHEY, CDR2 SVGAGI. This CDR3 is 12 amino acids long. Deletions cut 8 bases from V and 10 bases from J, with 17 bases between.

The chain is built from TRBV2 and TRBJ1-5; D remains ambiguous. Trimming took 6 bases from V and 0 from J, leaving 12 bases between them. The V gene's germline CDR1 is SNHLY and CDR2 FYNNEI. CDR3 length equals 15 residues. The CDR3 is CASSESGYSNQPQHF. For the CDR3, the DNA is TGTGCCAGCAGCGAATCCGGATATAGCAATCAGCCCCAGCATTTT. The variable domain in full, with the rest retrieved from reference TRBV2 and TRBJ1-5, is EPEVTQTPSHQVTQMGQEVILRCVPISNHLYFYWYRQILGQKVEFLVSFYNNEISEKSEIFDDQFSVERPDGSNFTLKIRSTKLEDSAMYFCASSESGYSNQPQHFGDGTRLSIL.

The rearrangement links TRBV6-5 to TRBJ1-1, with D tentatively TRBD1 (6 bases). This CDR3 comprises 15 residues. Germline V gives CDR1 MNHEY, CDR2 SVGAGI. V lost 7 bases and J lost 0, with 15 bases in between. This CDR3 is CASKTGRLVNTEAFF. As DNA, the CDR3 is TGTGCCAGCAAAACAGGGAGGTTGGTGAACACTGAAGCTTTCTTT.

CDR3 sequence: CASSIQRGGNTDTQYF. CDR3 nucleotides: TGTGCCAGTAGTATCCAGCGGGGGGGAAACACAGATACGCAGTATTTT. The genes are TRBV19 and TRBJ2-3; TRBD2 agrees at 10 bases. Germline V gene lookup returns CDR1 LNHDA and CDR2 SQIVND (reference sequence). Trimming removed 3 bases from V and 2 bases from J; junction bases left unmatched: 5. The CDR3 is 16 amino acids.

V is TRBV5-1 and J is TRBJ1-1, with a weak D call TRBD1 (5 bases). From germline, CDR1 is SGHRS and CDR2 YFSETQ. Trimming cost V 7 bases and J 0 bases, with 13 bases left between them. The CDR3 loop spans 14 amino acids. For the CDR3, the DNA is TGCGCCAGCTCGGCGGGGGGAGTGAACACTGAAGCTTTCTTT. It encodes CASSAGGVNTEAFF.

The chain employs TRBV24-1 and TRBJ2-2; 8 bases align to TRBD1. Germline CDR1 and CDR2: KGHDR and SFDVKD. V shed 10 bases and J 1 base; nucleotides not matched to a gene: 4. The CDR3 sequence is 14 residues long. CDR3 in amino acids: CATRDRGNTGELFF. The CDR3 region has the DNA TGTGCCACGAGAGACAGGGGGAACACCGGGGAGCTGTTTTTT.

The V call is TRBV3-1 (or the pseudogene TRBV3-2), the J call TRBJ2-4, with 8 bases matching TRBD2. CDR3 length: 18 amino acids. CDR1 LGHDT and CDR2 YNNKEL come from the germline V gene (reference sequence). J was trimmed by 2 bases and V by 2 bases; bases with no gene match: 11. The CDR3 sequence: CASSQIGSGGVTKNIQYF. The CDR3 region has the DNA TGTGCCAGCAGCCAAATCGGATCCGGGGGGGTTACCAAAAACATTCAGTACTTC.

V and J are TRBV29-1 and TRBJ1-2; 9 positions match TRBD1. J lost 8 bases, V lost 3 bases, and 10 bases had no gene match. Germline V gene data show CDR1 as SQVTM and CDR2 as ANQGSEA. CDR3 length equals 14 residues. The CDR3 DNA reads as TGCAGCGTTGAGGGACAGGGAAAATATCGGGGCTACACCTTC. This gives the protein CSVEGQGKYRGYTF.

This clone was detected only once. This chain links TRBV27 with TRBJ1-4; 9 bases agree with TRBD1. CDR1 is MNHEY, CDR2 SMNVEV, per germline (reference sequence). The CDR3 covers 16 residues. The junction had 5 bases not matched to a gene; V was cut back by 0 bases and J by 6 bases. The CDR3 bases are TGTGCCAGCAGTTTATCGTCCGGGACAGGGTATGAAAAACTGTTTTTT. It is translated as CASSLSSGTGYEKLFF.

CDR3 nucleotide sequence: TGTGCCAGCAGTTACTCGGCGGGGGCGGGTGTAGCTTTCTTT. Residues: CASSYSAGAGVAFF. V and J are TRBV6-5 and TRBJ1-1; tentative D call: TRBD1 (6 bases). The CDR3 length is 14 residues. The V end lost 0 bases, the J end lost 10 bases, and 15 bases lay between the germline ends. Germline V gene sequence: CDR1 MNHEY, CDR2 SVGAGI.